This T cell receptor (beta chain) emerged from a study of patients and donors after allogeneic stem cell transplantation. TCRdb fed the RT-PCR reads into MiXCR, producing one record per CDR3 protein. The sample contains about 40,000 distinct CDR3 sequences, roughly 30% of which appear only once. CDR3 size: 15 residues. After removal of 4 bases from V and 6 bases from J, the junction contained 6 bases not matched to a gene. The germline V gene encodes CDR1 LGHNA and CDR2 YNFKEQ. The receptor was derived from a human donor who was either an allogeneic HSCT recipient or a stem cell or donor lymphocyte infusion donor (not recorded which). It is not recorded whose cells these are; they may come from a transplant donor. The V gene is TRBV4-2, the J gene TRBJ2-1, with 10 bases matching TRBD1. The sample consisted of blood, either unsorted or a sorted T cell fraction (not recorded which). CDR3 bases: TGTGCCAGCAGCCTGACAGGGGGCCCGGGCAATGAGCAGTTCTTC. Translating it yields CASSLTGGPGNEQFF.